The rows below give T cell receptor beta chains drawn from one sample of a study of early T cells in non-severe SARS-CoV-2 infection. One entry per CDR3 protein, called by TCRdb with MiXCR from the 5' RACE reads. This table has tens of thousands of distinct CDR3 sequences, roughly 14% appearing once. The input for sequencing was whole blood, taken at baseline. The source is an adult who was a healthcare worker with PCR-confirmed SARS-CoV-2 infection or an uninfected control (not recorded which). Each CDR3 is given with its conserved first and last residue. The order of the fields is V gene, clone size, J gene, CDR3 protein. Clone size is given for some rows only: seen once, a few or many times, or a class if the clone is expanded.

TRBV27	-	TRBJ2-1	CASSLLGESGSGVNEQFF
TRBV20-1	few	TRBJ1-2	CSAPTGTYNYGYTF
TRBV20-1	many	TRBJ2-5	CSARKGLGQETQYF
TRBV20-1	few	TRBJ2-5	CSARVPDGRETQYF
TRBV10-2	-	TRBJ2-1	CASSSSGSLGNEQFF
TRBV29-1	-	TRBJ1-1	CSVAQGARAEAFF
TRBV12-3/TRBV12-4	-	TRBJ2-3	CASRSRLRADTQYF
TRBV20-1	-	TRBJ2-3	CSARAPPPDTQYF
TRBV27	few	TRBJ2-7	CASSLRLAGGEQYF
TRBV20-1	few	TRBJ1-1	CSARAQGDTEAFF
TRBV19	-	TRBJ1-6	CASRGGLYSPLHF
TRBV20-1	-	TRBJ2-3	CSAITDTDTQYF
TRBV18	many	TRBJ2-5	CASSPGGVGQETQYF
TRBV24-1	-	TRBJ2-5	CATSAPSGQGVGETQYF
TRBV12-3/TRBV12-4	-	TRBJ2-1	CASSRGAAYYNEQFF
TRBV5-1	few	TRBJ2-1	CASSLLGPNEQFF
TRBV15	few	TRBJ1-4	CATSLRGEARLF
TRBV7-6	many	TRBJ1-4	CASSSNTGPNEKLFF
TRBV20-1	-	TRBJ2-5	CSASDRRRFQETQYF
TRBV28	-	TRBJ2-2	CASSYRGLTGELFF
TRBV30	few	TRBJ2-7	CAWSFGRRSYEQYF
TRBV11-2	-	TRBJ2-3	CASSLALAGGTDTQYF
TRBV10-2	-	TRBJ2-3	CASRGQGADTQYF
TRBV6-5	few	TRBJ2-5	CASSYSLAGQETQYF
TRBV5-1	many	TRBJ1-1	CASSSKDTEAFF
TRBV27	-	TRBJ2-7	CASSFWGTTYF
TRBV29-1	few	TRBJ1-2	CSVYGQGNYGYTF
TRBV12-5	-	TRBJ2-2	CASVGNVFSGELFF
TRBV19	-	TRBJ2-2	CASSFWTVNTGELFF
TRBV30	-	TRBJ2-1	CAWSVVTSSYNEQFF
TRBV20-1	many	TRBJ2-3	CSALNSGKGTDTQYF
TRBV5-4	few	TRBJ2-1	CASSDEGLAGGLGQFF
TRBV7-9	few	TRBJ1-2	CASSLEQNYGYTF
TRBV20-1	few	TRBJ2-7	CSASWGTSGYEQYF
TRBV5-6	-	TRBJ2-5	CASSLAEWSAQYF
TRBV4-1	-	TRBJ2-7	CASSRGLAGGSQPYEQYF
TRBV28	-	TRBJ2-1	CASTLGQFEQFF
TRBV20-1	-	TRBJ2-7	CSASTNYEQYF
TRBV7-2	-	TRBJ2-3	CASSPRAGGPTDTQYF
TRBV28	many	TRBJ2-4	CASHDTSAKNIQYF
TRBV7-3	many	TRBJ2-7	CASSSPGLAGVGNSYEQYF
TRBV7-9	few	TRBJ1-1	CASSFPNTEAFF
TRBV7-8	-	TRBJ2-2	CASSSDSLHTGELFF
TRBV6-1	-	TRBJ1-1	CASKPLGGTEAFF
TRBV2	few	TRBJ2-7	CASSEAGAAYEQYF
TRBV29-1	many	TRBJ2-3	CQGGTDTQYF
TRBV27	many	TRBJ1-1	CASSEGTVRTEAFF
TRBV7-6	few	TRBJ2-1	CASSSPGLAGYNEQFF
TRBV18	many	TRBJ2-1	CASTRGKPYNEQFF
TRBV3-1	-	TRBJ2-5	CASSQELARRTQYF
TRBV30	-	TRBJ2-1	CAWSALAGHMNEQFF
TRBV4-2	few	TRBJ2-5	CASSQDSWGASGETQYF
TRBV2	-	TRBJ1-1	CASTLQGAGVNTEAFF
TRBV19	-	TRBJ2-7	CASSIGGSAYEQYF
TRBV28	few	TRBJ2-1	CASSEVLSYNEQFF